Each of the 15 T cell receptor beta chains below was sequenced from the same sample in a study of regulatory T cells in long-lasting Graves disease. Time point here: newly diagnosed GD, antithyroid drugs for less than 3 months. Following extraction of RNA from PBMCs, that RNA was used to make the TCR library. Both iRepertoire HTBI primers and Arm-PCR of CDR3 regions were used to build the TCR beta libraries. TCRdb re-called the multiplex PCR reads through MiXCR, storing one row per CDR3 protein. The data hold about 420,000 distinct CDR3 sequences, with roughly 15% observed a single time. The data were also submitted as part of a second study, on T cells in Graves' hyperthyroidism and ophthalmopathy.

The sample was peripheral blood mononuclear cells (PBMCs), taken at new diagnosis, from a patient treated with antithyroid drugs. All receptors come from a young woman with Graves disease.

This clonotype was counted only a few times. The rearrangement links TRBV12-5 to TRBJ2-7; 9 bases are shared with TRBD2. V shed 5 bases and J 7 bases; nucleotides not matched to a gene: 12. The CDR3 consists of 15 residues. The germline gives CDR1 LGHNT, CDR2 FRNRAP. The DNA of the CDR3 is TGTGCTAGTGGTCCCGGGACTAGCTCCAACAATGAGCAGTACTTC. Protein: CASGPGTSSNNEQYF.

In regard to this clonotype: It may be a read error: a sequence one base away is much more abundant. This chain links TRBV2 with TRBJ2-1; TRBD2 might be the D (7 bases). V was trimmed by 7 bases and J by 9 bases, leaving 22 bases between them. The CDR3 covers 15 residues. CDR1 is SNHLY, CDR2 FYNNEI, per germline. CDR3 sequence reads: CASTVEGGGRFEQFF. The CDR3 region has the DNA TGTGCCAGCACCGTGGAGGGGGGGGGGAGGTTTGAGCAGTTCTTC.

This clonotype has at least ten counts. The chain uses TRBV9 and TRBJ2-1; D uncertain. Trimming stripped 3 bases from V and 4 bases from J, with 8 bases between. Germline V gives CDR1 SGDLS, CDR2 YYNGEE. The CDR3 sequence is 13 residues long. CDR3 DNA: TGTGCCAGCAGCGATTCTAGATACAATGAGCAGTTCTTC. Translation: CASSDSRYNEQFF.

This clonotype was counted many times. The chain joins TRBV29-1 to TRBJ2-3; 8 nucleotides line up with TRBD2. CDR3 length: 14 residues. Germline lookup yields CDR1 SQVTM and CDR2 ANQGSEA. J gave up 6 bases and V 6 bases, and 11 bases lay outside the gene matches. CDR3 in DNA: TGCAGCGTCACCCCGGGACTAGGTTCTGATACGCAGTATTTT. Its translation: CSVTPGLGSDTQYF.

This clonotype showed up many times. The chain employs TRBV27 and TRBJ2-7; tentatively, D is TRBD1 (6 bases). V gave up 2 bases and J gave up 3 bases, with 14 bases separating them. This CDR3 has 15 residues. Per the germline V gene, CDR1 is MNHEY and CDR2 is SMNVEV (reference sequence). CDR3 in DNA: TGTGCCAGCAGTTTAGCGTGGACAGAGCACTACGAGCAGTACTTC. It yields the protein CASSLAWTEHYEQYF.

This clonotype was observed a few times. This rearrangement joins TRBV6-2 or TRBV6-3 to TRBJ2-3; D is possibly TRBD2 (5 bases). V dropped 6 bases and J dropped 5 bases, with 9 bases sitting between them. The length of the CDR3 is 12 residues. Germline CDR1 reads MNHEY; CDR2 reads SVGEGT. In DNA, the CDR3 is TGTGCCAGCAGCGGAGGCGGAGATACGCAGTATTTT. The encoded protein is CASSGGGDTQYF.

This clonotype has just a few counts. The chain uses TRBV28 and TRBJ2-7; the match to TRBD2 covers 8 bases. J gave up 4 bases and V 6 bases, and 11 bases lay outside the gene matches. The V gene's germline CDR1 is MDHEN and CDR2 SYDVKM. The CDR3 runs 15 residues. CDR3 nucleotides: TGTGCCAGCAGCTTTACGGGAGGGCCGGTTTACGAGCAGTACTTC. Translation gives CASSFTGGPVYEQYF.

About this clonotype itself: One end of the junction is discordant with germline, which a read error may explain. This rearrangement joins TRBV28 to TRBJ2-4; 11 bases fit TRBD2. The CDR3 consists of 18 residues. The germline gives CDR1 MDHEN, CDR2 SYDVKM. The CDR3 bases are TGTGCCAGCAGGGGCTGGGGACTAGCGGAACTAGCCAAAAACACTCAGTACTTC. This sequence encodes CASRGWGLAELAKNTQYF.

At least ten counts were recorded for this clonotype. The gene calls are TRBV20-1 and TRBJ1-1, with D possibly matching TRBD1 (6 bases). Trimming pared 5 bases from V and 0 bases from J, leaving 10 bases between. Germline V CDR1 and CDR2: DFQATT, SNEGSKA (reference sequence). The CDR3 loop spans 13 amino acids. The CDR3 bases are TGCAGTGCTGGGACATTTATGAACACTGAAGCTTTCTTT. Translating gives CSAGTFMNTEAFF.

This clonotype has a count of ten or more. The junction differs from germline at one of its ends, possibly a read error. The J gene is TRBJ2-1, the V gene TRBV7-9; 9 bases agree with TRBD2. The CDR3 loop spans 14 amino acids. CDR1 SEHNR and CDR2 FQNEAQ come from the germline V gene (reference sequence). The CDR3 DNA reads as TGTGCCAGCAGTTTAGTAGCGGGAGTAGTTGAGCAGTTCTTC. This codes for CASSLVAGVVEQFF.

This clonotype was seen more than once but under ten times. CDR3 sequence reads: CATSGGDLQYF. CDR3 in DNA: TGTGCCACATCAGGGGGTGACCTTCAGTACTTC. V gene TRBV6-1 combines with J gene TRBJ2-4, with 7 bases lining up with TRBD1. The V gene end was trimmed by 10 bases and the J gene end by 11 bases; junction bases not matched to a gene: 8. The CDR3 contains 11 residues. Germline CDR1 and CDR2: MNHNS and SASEGT.

This clonotype was detected many times. J is TRBJ2-7 and V is TRBV6-1; D possibly uses TRBD1 or TRBD2 (5 bases each). The CDR3 sequence is 16 residues long. Per the germline V gene, CDR1 is MNHNS and CDR2 is SASEGT. V dropped 9 bases and J dropped 4 bases, with 25 bases sitting between them. As DNA, the CDR3 is TGTGCCAGTGGACAAACAAAACCTCGAGGGGAGTACGAGCAGTACTTC. Translation gives CASGQTKPRGEYEQYF.

This sequence joins TRBV7-9 and TRBJ1-6; no clear D gene. The ends were cut back, 2 bases at V and 6 bases at J, with 14 bases in the middle. Per the germline V gene, CDR1 is SEHNR and CDR2 is FQNEAQ (reference sequence). This CDR3 has 16 residues. The CDR3 sequence is CASSLSGRQSNSPLHF. DNA for the CDR3: TGTGCCAGCAGCTTATCGGGAAGGCAGAGTAATTCACCCCTCCACTTT.

The rearrangement links TRBV6-5 to TRBJ2-7, with a weak D call TRBD2 (6 bases). The CDR3 loop spans 12 amino acids. Trimming removed 8 bases at V and 4 bases at J, with 12 bases between. Germline CDR1 reads MNHEY; CDR2 reads SVGAGI. Here the CDR3 reads CASRDSTYEQYF. Written as DNA, the CDR3 is TGTGCCAGCCGGGACTCGACTTACGAGCAGTACTTC.

This clonotype was seen repeatedly, ten times or more. The rearrangement joins TRBV6-5 to TRBJ2-1, with D perhaps being TRBD1 or TRBD2 (5 bases each). The CDR3 is 14 residues long. V lost 2 bases and J 6 bases, leaving 11 bases between the germline ends. CDR1 MNHEY and CDR2 SVGAGI come from the germline V gene. The CDR3 nucleotides read TGTGCCAGCAGTTACGGGACGTACCTCAATGAGCAGTTCTTC. This encodes CASSYGTYLNEQFF.